This TCR beta chain was recovered during a study of blood T cell repertoires in COVID-19. Study overall: Samples representing acute and convalescent COVID-19 were sourced from the United States, Italy and Spain.

Seattle patients were enrolled during active infection and followed longitudinally. CDR1 SNHLY and CDR2 FYNNEI come from the germline V gene. Trimming took off 8 bases at V and 4 bases at J, with 16 bases between the two ends. CDR3 length: 14 residues. TCRdb keeps only in-frame clones here, not all; method: immunoSEQ multiplex PCR. Of over 200,000 clones listed, approximately 86% are singletons. The clonotype comes from a woman aged 30 to 39 with COVID-19, enrolled during active disease. The sequenced sample was peripheral blood. The V gene is TRBV2, the J gene TRBJ2-3, with D perhaps TRBD2 (6 bases). CDR3 bases: TGTGCCAGCCTCCTGTTTTGGGAGGCAGATACGCAGTATTTT. Translated, it gives CASLLFWEADTQYF.